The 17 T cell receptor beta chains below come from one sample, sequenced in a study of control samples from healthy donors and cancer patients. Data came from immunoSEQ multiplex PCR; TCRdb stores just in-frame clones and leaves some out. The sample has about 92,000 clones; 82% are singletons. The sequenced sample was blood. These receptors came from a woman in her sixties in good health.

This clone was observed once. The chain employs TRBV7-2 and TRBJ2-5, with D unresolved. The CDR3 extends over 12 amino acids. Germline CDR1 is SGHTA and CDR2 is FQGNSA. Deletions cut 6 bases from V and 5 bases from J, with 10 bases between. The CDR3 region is CASSQSWETQYF. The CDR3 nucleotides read TGTGCCAGCAGTCAGTCGTGGGAGACCCAGTACTTC.

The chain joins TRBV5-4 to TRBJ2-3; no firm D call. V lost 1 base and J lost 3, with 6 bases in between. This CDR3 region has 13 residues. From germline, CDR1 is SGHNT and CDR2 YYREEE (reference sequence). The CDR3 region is CASSLPRTDTQYF. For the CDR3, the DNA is TGTGCCAGCAGCTTGCCGCGAACAGATACGCAGTATTTT.

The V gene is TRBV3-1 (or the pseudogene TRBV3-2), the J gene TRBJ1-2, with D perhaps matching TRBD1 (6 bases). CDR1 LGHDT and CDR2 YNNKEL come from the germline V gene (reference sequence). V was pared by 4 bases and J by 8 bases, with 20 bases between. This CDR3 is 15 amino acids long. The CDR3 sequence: CASSPNVGGAEGYTF. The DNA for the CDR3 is TGTGCCAGCAGCCCGAATGTGGGGGGGGCGGAGGGCTACACCTTC.

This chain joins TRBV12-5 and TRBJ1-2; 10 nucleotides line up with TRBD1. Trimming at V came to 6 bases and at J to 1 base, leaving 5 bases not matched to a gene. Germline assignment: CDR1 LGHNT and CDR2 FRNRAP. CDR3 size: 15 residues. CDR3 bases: TGTGCTAGTGGGGGGACAGGGGCTCATAACTATGGCTACACCTTC. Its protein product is CASGGTGAHNYGYTF.

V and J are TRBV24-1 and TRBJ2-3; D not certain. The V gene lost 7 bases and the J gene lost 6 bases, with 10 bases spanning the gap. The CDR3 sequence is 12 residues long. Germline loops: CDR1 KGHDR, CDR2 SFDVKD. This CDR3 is CATSLSGDTQYF. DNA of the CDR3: TGTGCCACCAGCTTGTCCGGGGATACGCAGTATTTT.

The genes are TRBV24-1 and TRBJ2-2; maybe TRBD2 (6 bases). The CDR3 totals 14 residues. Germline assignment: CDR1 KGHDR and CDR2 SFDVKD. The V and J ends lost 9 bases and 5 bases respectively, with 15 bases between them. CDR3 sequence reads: CATSLSGGTGELFF. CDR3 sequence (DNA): TGTGCCACCTCCCTTAGCGGAGGAACCGGGGAGCTGTTTTTT.

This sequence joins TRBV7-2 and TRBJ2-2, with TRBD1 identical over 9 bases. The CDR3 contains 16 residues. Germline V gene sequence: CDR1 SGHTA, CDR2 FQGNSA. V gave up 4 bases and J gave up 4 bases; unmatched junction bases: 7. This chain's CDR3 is CASSSTQTGGTGELFF. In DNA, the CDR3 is TGTGCCAGCAGCTCGACCCAGACAGGGGGCACCGGGGAGCTGTTTTTT.

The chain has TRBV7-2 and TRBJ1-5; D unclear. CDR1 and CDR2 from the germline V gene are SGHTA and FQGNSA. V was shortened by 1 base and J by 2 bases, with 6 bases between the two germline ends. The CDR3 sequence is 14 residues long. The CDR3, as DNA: TGTGCCAGCAGCTTAGAAGAAGGCAATCAGCCCCAGCATTTT. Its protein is CASSLEEGNQPQHF. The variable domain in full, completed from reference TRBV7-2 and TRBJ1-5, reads GAGVSQSPSNKVTEKGKDVELRCDPISGHTALYWYRQSLGQGLEFLIYFQGNSAPDKSGLPSDRFSAERTGGSVSTLTIQRTQQEDSAVYLCASSLEEGNQPQHFGDGTRLSIL.

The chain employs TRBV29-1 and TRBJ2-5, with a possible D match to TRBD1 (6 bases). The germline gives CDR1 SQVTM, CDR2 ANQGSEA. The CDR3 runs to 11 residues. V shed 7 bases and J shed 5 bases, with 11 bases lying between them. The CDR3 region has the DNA TGCAGCGACAGGGAACGGGAGACCCAGTACTTC. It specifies CSDRERETQYF.

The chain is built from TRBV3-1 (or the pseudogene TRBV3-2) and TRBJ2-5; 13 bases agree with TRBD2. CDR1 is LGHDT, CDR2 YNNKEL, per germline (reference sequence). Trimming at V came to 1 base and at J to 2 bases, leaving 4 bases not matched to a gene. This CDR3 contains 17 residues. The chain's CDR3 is CASSQGGLAGIQETQYF. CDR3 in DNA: TGTGCCAGCAGCCAAGGGGGACTAGCGGGGATTCAAGAGACCCAGTACTTC.

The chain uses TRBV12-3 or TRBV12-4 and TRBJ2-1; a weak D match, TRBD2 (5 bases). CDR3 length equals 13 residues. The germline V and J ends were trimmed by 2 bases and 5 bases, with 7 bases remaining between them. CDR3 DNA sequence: TGTGCCAGCAGTTTACCCGGGGACAATGAGCAGTTCTTC. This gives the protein CASSLPGDNEQFF.

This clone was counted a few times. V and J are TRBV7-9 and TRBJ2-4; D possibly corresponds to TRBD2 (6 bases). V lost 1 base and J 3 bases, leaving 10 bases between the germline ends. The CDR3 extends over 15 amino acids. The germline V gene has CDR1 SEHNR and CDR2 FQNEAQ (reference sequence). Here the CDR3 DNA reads TGTGCCAGCAGCTTAGGTAGCGGCCTCAAAAACATTCAGTACTTC. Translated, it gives CASSLGSGLKNIQYF.

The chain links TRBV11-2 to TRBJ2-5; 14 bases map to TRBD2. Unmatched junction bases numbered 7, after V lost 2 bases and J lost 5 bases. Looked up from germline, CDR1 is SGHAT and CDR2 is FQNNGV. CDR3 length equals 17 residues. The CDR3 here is CASSLQGLAGGRETQYF. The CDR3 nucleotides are TGTGCCAGCAGCTTACAAGGACTAGCGGGAGGTCGCGAGACCCAGTACTTC. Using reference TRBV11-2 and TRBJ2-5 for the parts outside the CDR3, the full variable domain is EAGVAQSPRYKIIEKRQSVAFWCNPISGHATLYWYQQILGQGPKLLIQFQNNGVVDDSQLPKDRFSAERLKGVDSTLKIQPAKLEDSAVYLCASSLQGLAGGRETQYFGPGTRLLVL.

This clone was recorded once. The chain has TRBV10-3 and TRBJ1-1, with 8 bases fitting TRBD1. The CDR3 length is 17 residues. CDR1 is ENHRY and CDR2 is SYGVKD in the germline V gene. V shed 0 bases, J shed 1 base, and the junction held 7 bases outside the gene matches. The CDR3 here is CAISESGAGGGNTEAFF. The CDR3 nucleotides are TGTGCCATCAGTGAGTCAGGTGCAGGGGGCGGGAACACTGAAGCTTTCTTT.

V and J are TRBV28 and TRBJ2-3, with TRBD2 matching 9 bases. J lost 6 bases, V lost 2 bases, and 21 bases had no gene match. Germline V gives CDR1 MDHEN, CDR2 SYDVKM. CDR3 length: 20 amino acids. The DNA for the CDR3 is TGTGCCAGCAGTTTAGCGGGACTCGGTTTAGCGGGAGCCCAGCGGGATACGCAGTATTTT. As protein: CASSLAGLGLAGAQRDTQYF.

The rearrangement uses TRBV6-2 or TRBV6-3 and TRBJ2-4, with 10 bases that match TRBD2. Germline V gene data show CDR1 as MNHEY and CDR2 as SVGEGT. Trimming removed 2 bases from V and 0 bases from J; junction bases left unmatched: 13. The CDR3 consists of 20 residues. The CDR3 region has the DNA TGTGCCAGCAGTTACCCACTAGCGGGGACCCCCCGTGGAGCCAAAAACATTCAGTACTTC. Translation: CASSYPLAGTPRGAKNIQYF.

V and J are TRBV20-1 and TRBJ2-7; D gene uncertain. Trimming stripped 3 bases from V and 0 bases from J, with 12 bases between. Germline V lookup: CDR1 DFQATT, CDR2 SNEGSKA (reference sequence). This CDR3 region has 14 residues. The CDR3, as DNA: TGCAGTGCTAGTCGGTCAGCGAGCTCCTACGAGCAGTACTTC. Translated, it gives CSASRSASSYEQYF.